A selection of T cell receptor beta chains follows, all from one sample in a study of response to subunit inactivated influenza vaccine. Via MiXCR, TCRdb re-called the RT-PCR reads, giving one row per CDR3 protein. The sample consists of fewer than 400,000 distinct CDR3 sequences, 20% to 25% of them appearing once. Sequenced here: PBMCs from blood, sampled 21 months after vaccination. The receptors were sampled from a man aged 50-75 years who received an inactivated influenza vaccine. Each CDR3 is given with its conserved first and last residue. Fields, in order: CDR3 length, V gene, J gene, clone size, D gene, CDR3 protein, CDR3 DNA. A D gene is named only where the DNA matches it firmly. Size tells how often a clone was seen (once, few, many) or the class of an expanded clone, and some rows leave it out.

13	TRBV19	TRBJ1-1	many	.	CASSAYGDTEAFF	TGTGCCAGTAGCGCCTACGGGGACACTGAAGCTTTCTTT
15	TRBV5-6	TRBJ1-3	.	.	CASSPTASSGNTIYF	TGTGCCAGCAGCCCGACAGCCTCATCTGGAAACACCATATATTTT
13	TRBV20-1	TRBJ2-5	.	.	CSAGLPGRETQYF	TGCAGTGCTGGCCTCCCAGGGAGGGAGACCCAGTACTTC
13	TRBV20-1	TRBJ1-6	.	TRBD1	CSASDRVHSPLHF	TGCAGTGCGTCGGACAGGGTCCATTCACCCCTCCACTTT
14	TRBV2	TRBJ2-2	.	TRBD2	CASNPAGEPGELFF	TGTGCCAGCAATCCAGCGGGAGAGCCCGGGGAGCTGTTTTTT
14	TRBV7-2	TRBJ1-1	.	.	CASSSKNRNTEAFF	TGTGCCAGCAGCTCAAAAAACAGGAACACTGAAGCTTTCTTT
15	TRBV7-9	TRBJ1-3	.	.	CASSLAGTAANTIYF	TGTGCCAGCAGCTTAGCGGGTACAGCCGCAAACACCATATATTTT
15	TRBV7-2	TRBJ1-1	many	.	CASSLEQGLATEAFF	TGTGCCAGCAGCTTAGAGCAGGGATTGGCGACTGAAGCTTTCTTT
13	TRBV5-4	TRBJ2-1	.	.	CASKRASYNEQFF	TGTGCCAGCAAACGGGCCTCCTACAATGAGCAGTTCTTC
14	TRBV6-2/TRBV6-3	TRBJ1-1	many	.	CASSYSPGNTEAFF	TGTGCCAGCAGTTACTCGCCAGGGAACACTGAAGCTTTCTTT
15	TRBV15	TRBJ1-2	.	.	CATSRVLVPMGGYTF	TGTGCCACCAGCAGAGTTTTGGTCCCTATGGGTGGCTACACCTTC
13	TRBV29-1	TRBJ1-1	.	.	CSVEPGLNTEAFF	TGCAGCGTTGAACCAGGTTTGAACACTGAAGCTTTCTTT
16	TRBV7-9	TRBJ2-5	.	TRBD1	CASSERTGGTRETQYF	TGTGCCAGCAGCGAAAGGACAGGGGGTACACGAGAGACCCAGTACTTC
15	TRBV4-3	TRBJ2-7	.	TRBD2	CASSQIPSGGYEQYF	TGCGCCAGCAGCCAAATTCCTAGCGGAGGCTACGAGCAGTACTTC
13	TRBV6-2/TRBV6-3	TRBJ2-7	.	.	CASIATASYEQYF	TGTGCCAGCATTGCGACTGCCTCCTACGAGCAGTACTTC
13	TRBV30	TRBJ2-7	.	.	CAWSPNYRAEQYF	TGTGCCTGGAGTCCGAATTACAGGGCCGAGCAGTACTTC
15	TRBV5-1	TRBJ2-1	.	.	CASSSDPGTFNEQFF	TGCGCCAGCAGCTCCGACCCCGGGACTTTCAATGAGCAGTTCTTC
11	TRBV27	TRBJ1-5	once	.	CASGVRQPQHF	TGTGCCAGCGGGGTGAGACAGCCCCAGCATTTT
13	TRBV28	TRBJ2-2	few	.	CASNWLEDGELFF	TGTGCCAGCAACTGGTTAGAGGACGGGGAGCTGTTTTTT
14	TRBV7-9	TRBJ2-7	once	.	CASSRLGRYYEQYF	TGTGCCAGCAGCCGCCTGGGACGGTACTACGAGCAGTACTTC
14	TRBV25-1	TRBJ2-7	.	TRBD1	CASVRTGGSYEQYF	TGTGCCAGCGTCCGAACAGGGGGATCCTACGAGCAGTACTTC
20	TRBV24-1	TRBJ2-3	.	TRBD2	CATSEPGLAGGTATTDTQYF	TGTGCCACCAGTGAGCCGGGACTAGCGGGGGGAACCGCCACCACAGATACGCAGTATTTT
14	TRBV7-9	TRBJ1-5	many	.	CASSGKNPGEPQHF	TGTGCCAGCAGCGGAAAGAATCCCGGGGAGCCCCAGCATTTT
16	TRBV12-3/TRBV12-4	TRBJ2-1	.	TRBD1	CASSGTGERTYNEQFF	TGTGCCAGCAGCGGGACAGGGGAGAGGACCTACAATGAGCAGTTCTTC